A selection of T cell receptor beta chains follows, all from one sample in a study of shared clonotypes between healthy human individuals. Sequenced by immunoSEQ multiplex PCR; TCRdb stores in-frame clones only, minus some. The data hold more than 2,000,000 clones, with more than 80% observed a single time. Sequenced input: naive CD4+ T cells sorted from blood. These receptors were collected from a young man in good health. Both conserved end residues are part of each CDR3. D genes are given only for firm matches. Part of the rows lack a size; the others show once, few, many or a class for expanded clones.

j_call | clone_size | v_call | d_call | cdr3_nt | cdr3_aa
TRBJ2-3 | NA | TRBV7-9 | NA | TGTGCCAGCAGCTTTAAGGAGGACACAGATACGCAGTATTTT | CASSFKEDTDTQYF
TRBJ2-5 | NA | TRBV11-1 | TRBD2 | TGTGCCAGCAGCTCAGGACTAGCGGTTAGCAAAGAGACCCAGTACTTC | CASSSGLAVSKETQYF
TRBJ2-2 | NA | TRBV7-2 | TRBD1 | TGTGCCAGCAGCCACGGGTTGCGGGACAGGGACTACACCGGGGAGCTGTTTTTT | CASSHGLRDRDYTGELFF
TRBJ2-5 | NA | TRBV2 | NA | TGTGCCAGCAGTGCCGTGGGGAGCAGGGGACAGACCCAGTACTTC | CASSAVGSRGQTQYF
TRBJ2-7 | NA | TRBV29-1 | TRBD1 | TGCAGCGTGGGACAGGGGGCGACCCACGAGCAGTACTTC | CSVGQGATHEQYF
TRBJ1-4 | NA | TRBV7-9 | NA | TGTGCCAGCAGCTTAAGGCCCTCAGGAGAAAAACTGTTTTTT | CASSLRPSGEKLFF
TRBJ2-3 | NA | TRBV19 | NA | TGTGCCAGTAGGAGACAGGGCACAGATACGCAGTATTTT | CASRRQGTDTQYF
TRBJ2-3 | NA | TRBV7-9 | TRBD2 | TGTGCCAGCAGAACCACTAGCGGGGGGGCAGTAGATACGCAGTATTTT | CASRTTSGGAVDTQYF
TRBJ2-7 | NA | TRBV6-1 | NA | TGTGCCAGCACCCGTGTAGGCGAGCAGTACTTC | CASTRVGEQYF
TRBJ2-2 | NA | TRBV7-6 | NA | TGTGCCAGCAGCTTAAGCCCCGACCGGGAGCTGTTTTTT | CASSLSPDRELFF
TRBJ1-6 | NA | TRBV4-3 | TRBD1 | TGCGCCAGCAGCCAGGACAGGGGGAATTCACCCCTCCACTTT | CASSQDRGNSPLHF
TRBJ2-3 | NA | TRBV5-1 | TRBD2 | TGCGCCAGCAGCTTTCCGGGACTAACCGCGGATACGCAGTATTTT | CASSFPGLTADTQYF
TRBJ2-3 | NA | TRBV29-1 | TRBD2 | TGCAGCGCTCCTAGCGGGGGCGGGGGAGATACGCAGTATTTT | CSAPSGGGGDTQYF
TRBJ2-5 | NA | TRBV5-1 | NA | TGCGCCAGCAGCTCCGGCAGGGCAAAAGAAGAGACCCAGTACTTC | CASSSGRAKEETQYF
TRBJ2-7 | NA | TRBV30 | TRBD1 | TGTGCCTGGAGTGCCGGACAGGCCCGTGTCTCCTACGAGCAGTACTTC | CAWSAGQARVSYEQYF
TRBJ2-5 | NA | TRBV10-1 | NA | TGCGCCAGCAGTGAGCGCAGGAAGGAGACCCAGTACTTC | CASSERRKETQYF
TRBJ2-7 | once | TRBV14 | TRBD1 | TGTGCCAGCAGCCAAGTCTACAGGGGTCCCTACGAGCAGTACTTC | CASSQVYRGPYEQYF
TRBJ1-2 | once | TRBV18 | NA | TGTGCCAGCTCTTCGACTGACAGTAAACGGGGCTACACCTTC | CASSSTDSKRGYTF
TRBJ1-5 | NA | TRBV6-6 | NA | TGTGCCAGCAGACCCACAGGGCTCCAGCCCCAGCATTTT | CASRPTGLQPQHF
TRBJ2-1 | NA | TRBV11-3 | TRBD2 | TGTGCCAGCAGCAGTGGGGCTAGCGGCAATGAGCAGTTCTTC | CASSSGASGNEQFF
TRBJ2-7 | once | TRBV9 | TRBD1 | TGTGCCAGCAGCAAGGACAGGGGAGAGCAGTACTTC | CASSKDRGEQYF
TRBJ2-3 | NA | TRBV10-3 | NA | TGTGCCATCACCCAGCCGGGCACAGATACGCAGTATTTT | CAITQPGTDTQYF
TRBJ1-2 | NA | TRBV29-1 | NA | TGCAGCGTTGAGGGCTACACCTTC | CSVEGYTF
TRBJ2-7 | NA | TRBV6-1 | NA | TGTGCCAGCAGTGGGCCCTGGGACGGACGTTACGAGCAGTACTTC | CASSGPWDGRYEQYF
TRBJ1-5 | NA | TRBV7-9 | NA | TGTGCCAGCAGCTCCCTTATGGGGAAGAGCAATCAGCCCCAGCATTTT | CASSSLMGKSNQPQHF
TRBJ2-1 | NA | TRBV10-3 | NA | TGTGCCATCAGTGAGTCTTACGGGCAAGGTAGGAATAATGAGCAGTTCTTC | CAISESYGQGRNNEQFF
TRBJ2-5 | NA | TRBV7-2 | NA | TGTGCCAGCAGCTTAGCGGGCGGCCCAGGGGAGGAGACCCAGTACTTC | CASSLAGGPGEETQYF
TRBJ2-1 | NA | TRBV5-1 | TRBD2 | TGCGCCAGCAGCTTCGGGGCTAGCGGGGGCAATGAGCAGTTCTTC | CASSFGASGGNEQFF
TRBJ1-2 | once | TRBV10-2 | NA | TGCGCCAGCAGTGAGGCGACTAACTATGGCTACACCTTC | CASSEATNYGYTF
TRBJ1-6 | NA | TRBV5-1 | TRBD1 | TGCGCCAGCAGCTCCTCCGGGACAGGGGAAAATTCACCCCTCCACTTT | CASSSSGTGENSPLHF